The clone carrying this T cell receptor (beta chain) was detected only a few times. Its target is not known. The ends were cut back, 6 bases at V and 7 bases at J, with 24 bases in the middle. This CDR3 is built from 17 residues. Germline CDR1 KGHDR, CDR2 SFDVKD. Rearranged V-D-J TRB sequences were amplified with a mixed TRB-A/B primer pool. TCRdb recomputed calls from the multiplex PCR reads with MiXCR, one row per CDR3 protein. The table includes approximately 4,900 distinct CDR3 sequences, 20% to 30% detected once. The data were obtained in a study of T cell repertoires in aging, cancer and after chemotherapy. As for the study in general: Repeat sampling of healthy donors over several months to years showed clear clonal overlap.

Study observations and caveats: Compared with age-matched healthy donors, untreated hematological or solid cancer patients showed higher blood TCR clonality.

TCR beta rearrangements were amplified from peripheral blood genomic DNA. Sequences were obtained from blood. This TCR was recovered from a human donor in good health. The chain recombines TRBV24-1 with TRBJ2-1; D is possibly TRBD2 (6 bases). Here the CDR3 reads CATSSSYAEGPRNEQFF. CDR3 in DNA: TGTGCCACCAGTTCCTCGTACGCGGAGGGCCCGCGGAATGAGCAGTTCTTC.